The 7 T cell receptor beta chains below were found in one sample sequenced in a study of brain T cells in children with intractable seizures. Here immunoSEQ multiplex PCR was the method, and the copy in TCRdb shows in-frame clones only, minus some. The sample has about 22,000 clones, approximately 94% seen once. This specimen consisted of peripheral blood, obtained at surgery. The receptor set was obtained from a boy aged 5-17 years with focal cortical dysplasia and intractable seizures.

V and J are TRBV5-8 and TRBJ1-1; a possible D gene is TRBD1 (5 bases). The CDR3 contains 14 residues. Germline V gene sequence: CDR1 SGHTS, CDR2 YDEGEE. V lost 2 bases and J 3 bases, leaving 11 bases between the germline ends. The DNA of the CDR3 is TGTGCCAGCAGCTTCCACTCGGGGGACACTGAAGCTTTCTTT. This codes for CASSFHSGDTEAFF.

V and J are TRBV7-9 and TRBJ2-1; 11 bases map to TRBD2. The germline V gene encodes CDR1 SEHNR and CDR2 FQNEAQ (reference sequence). After removal of 2 bases from V and 4 bases from J, the junction contained 13 bases not matched to a gene. This CDR3 has 19 amino acids. The CDR3: CASSLNFQLAGVRYNEQFF. CDR3 nucleotides: TGTGCCAGCAGCTTAAATTTCCAACTAGCGGGAGTCAGGTACAATGAGCAGTTCTTC.

The chain has TRBV9 and TRBJ1-2, with 10 bases that match TRBD1. This CDR3 spans 19 amino acids. Unmatched junction bases numbered 21, after V lost 5 bases and J lost 5 bases. Looked up from germline, CDR1 is SGDLS and CDR2 is YYNGEE. Here the CDR3 reads CASSPGLVMGQGLLYGYTF. In nucleotides, the CDR3 is TGTGCCAGCAGTCCGGGGCTTGTAATGGGACAGGGGCTTCTATATGGCTACACCTTC. The full variable domain, its missing parts supplied by reference TRBV9 and TRBJ1-2, is DSGVTQTPKHLITATGQRVTLRCSPRSGDLSVYWYQQSLDQGLQFLIQYYNGEERAKGNILERFSAQQFPDLHSELNLSSLELGDSALYFCASSPGLVMGQGLLYGYTFGSGTRLTVV.

V gene TRBV18 combines with J gene TRBJ2-3; D may be TRBD1 (5 bases). Germline V gene lookup returns CDR1 KGHSH and CDR2 LQKENI. V lost 1 base and J 1 base, leaving 9 bases between the germline ends. This CDR3 is 15 amino acids long. The CDR3 loop is CASSPRGFGTDTQYF. In DNA form, the CDR3 reads TGTGCCAGCTCACCACGGGGCTTTGGCACAGATACGCAGTATTTT.

The chain combines TRBV19 with TRBJ1-1; D not resolved. Germline V lookup: CDR1 LNHDA, CDR2 SQIVND (reference sequence). The CDR3 has 13 residues. V gave up 3 bases and J gave up 5 bases, with 10 bases separating them. The CDR3 sequence is CASSMQAGTEAFF. CDR3 bases: TGTGCCAGTAGTATGCAGGCCGGGACTGAAGCTTTCTTT.

V and J are TRBV6-5 and TRBJ2-7, with TRBD1 as a possible D gene (7 bases). V was pared by 10 bases and J by 3 bases, with 19 bases between. The CDR3 covers 14 residues. The germline V gene has CDR1 MNHEY and CDR2 SVGAGI. The CDR3 is CATTPQGEVYEQYV. DNA for the CDR3: TGTGCCACTACGCCCCAGGGGGAGGTCTACGAGCAGTACGTC.

This clone was observed a single time. This rearrangement joins TRBV6-5 to TRBJ1-1; D not certain. The V and J ends lost 7 bases and 1 base respectively, with 16 bases between them. Per the germline V gene, CDR1 is MNHEY and CDR2 is SVGAGI. This CDR3 is built from 15 residues. CDR3 coding DNA: TGTGCCAGCATATCCGGACTATTCACGAACACTGAAGCTTTCTTT. It yields the protein CASISGLFTNTEAFF.